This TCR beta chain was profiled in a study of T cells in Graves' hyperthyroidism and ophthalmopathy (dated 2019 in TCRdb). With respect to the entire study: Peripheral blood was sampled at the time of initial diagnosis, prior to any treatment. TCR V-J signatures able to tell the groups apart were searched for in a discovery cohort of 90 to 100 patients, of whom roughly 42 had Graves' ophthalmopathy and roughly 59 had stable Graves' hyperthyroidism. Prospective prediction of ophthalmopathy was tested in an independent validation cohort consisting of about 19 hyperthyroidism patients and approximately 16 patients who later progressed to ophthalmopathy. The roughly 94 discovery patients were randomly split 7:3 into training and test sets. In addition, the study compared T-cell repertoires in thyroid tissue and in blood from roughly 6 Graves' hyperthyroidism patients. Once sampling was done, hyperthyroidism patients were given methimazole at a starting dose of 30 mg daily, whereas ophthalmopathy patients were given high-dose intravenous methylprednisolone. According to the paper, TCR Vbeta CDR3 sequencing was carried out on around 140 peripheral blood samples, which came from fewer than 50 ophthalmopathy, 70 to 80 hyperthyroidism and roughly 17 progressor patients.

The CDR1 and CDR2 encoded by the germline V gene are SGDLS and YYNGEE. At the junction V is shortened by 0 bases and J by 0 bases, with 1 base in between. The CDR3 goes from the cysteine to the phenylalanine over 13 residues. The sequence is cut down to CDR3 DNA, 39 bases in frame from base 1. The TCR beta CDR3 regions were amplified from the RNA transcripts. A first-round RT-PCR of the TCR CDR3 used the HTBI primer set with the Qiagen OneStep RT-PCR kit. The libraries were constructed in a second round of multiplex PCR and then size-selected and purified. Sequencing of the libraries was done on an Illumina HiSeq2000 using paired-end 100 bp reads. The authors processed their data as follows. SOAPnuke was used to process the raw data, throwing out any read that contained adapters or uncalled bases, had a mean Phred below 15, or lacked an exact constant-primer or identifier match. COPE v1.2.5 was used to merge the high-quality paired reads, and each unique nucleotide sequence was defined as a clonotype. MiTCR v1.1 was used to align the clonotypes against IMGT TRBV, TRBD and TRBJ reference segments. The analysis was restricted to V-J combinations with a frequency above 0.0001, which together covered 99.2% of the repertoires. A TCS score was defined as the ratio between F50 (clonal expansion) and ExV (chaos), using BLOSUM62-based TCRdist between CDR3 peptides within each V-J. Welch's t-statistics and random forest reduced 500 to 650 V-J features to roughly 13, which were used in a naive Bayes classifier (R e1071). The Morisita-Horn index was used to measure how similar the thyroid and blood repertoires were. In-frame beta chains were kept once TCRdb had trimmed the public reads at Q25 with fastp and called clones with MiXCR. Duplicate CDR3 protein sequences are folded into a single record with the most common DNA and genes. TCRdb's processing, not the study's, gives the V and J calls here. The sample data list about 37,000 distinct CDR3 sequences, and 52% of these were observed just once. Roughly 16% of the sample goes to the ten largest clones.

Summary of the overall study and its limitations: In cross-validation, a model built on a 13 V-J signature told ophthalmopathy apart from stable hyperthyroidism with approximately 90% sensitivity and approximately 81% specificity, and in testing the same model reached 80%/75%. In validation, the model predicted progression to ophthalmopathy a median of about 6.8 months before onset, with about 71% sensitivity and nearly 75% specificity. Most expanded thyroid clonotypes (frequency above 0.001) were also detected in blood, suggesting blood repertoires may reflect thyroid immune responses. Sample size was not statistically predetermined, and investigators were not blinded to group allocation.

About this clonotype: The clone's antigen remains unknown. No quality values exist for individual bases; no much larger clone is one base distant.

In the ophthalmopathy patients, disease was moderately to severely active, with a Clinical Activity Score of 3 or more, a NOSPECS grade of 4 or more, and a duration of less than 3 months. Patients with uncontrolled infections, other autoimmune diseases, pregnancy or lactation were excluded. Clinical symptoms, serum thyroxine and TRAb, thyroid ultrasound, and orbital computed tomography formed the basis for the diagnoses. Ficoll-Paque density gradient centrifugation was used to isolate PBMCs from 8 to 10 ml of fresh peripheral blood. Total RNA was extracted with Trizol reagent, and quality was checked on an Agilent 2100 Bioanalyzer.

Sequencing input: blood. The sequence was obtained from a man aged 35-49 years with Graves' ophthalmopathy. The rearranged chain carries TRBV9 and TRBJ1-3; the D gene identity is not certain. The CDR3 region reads CASSVASGNTIYF. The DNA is TGTGCCAGCAGCGTAGCCTCTGGAAACACCATATATTTT.